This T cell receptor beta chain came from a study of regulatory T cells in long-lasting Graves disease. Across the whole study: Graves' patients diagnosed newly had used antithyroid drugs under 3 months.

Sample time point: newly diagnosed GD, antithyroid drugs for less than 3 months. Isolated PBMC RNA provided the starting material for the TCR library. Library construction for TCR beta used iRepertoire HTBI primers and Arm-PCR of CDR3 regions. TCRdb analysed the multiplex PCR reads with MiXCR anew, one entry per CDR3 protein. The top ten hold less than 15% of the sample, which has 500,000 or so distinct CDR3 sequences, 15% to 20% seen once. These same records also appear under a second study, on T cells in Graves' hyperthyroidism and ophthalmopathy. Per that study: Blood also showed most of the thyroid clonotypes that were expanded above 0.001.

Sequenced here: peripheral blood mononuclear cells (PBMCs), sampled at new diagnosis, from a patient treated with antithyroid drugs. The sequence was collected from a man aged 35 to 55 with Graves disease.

The CDR3 protein is CASSIIGPTRSNQPQHF. For the CDR3, the DNA is TGTGCCAGTAGTATAATAGGCCCCACGAGGAGCAATCAGCCCCAGCATTTT. The chain is built from TRBV11-2 and TRBJ1-5, with no clear D. Germline-derived CDR1 and CDR2 are SGHAT and FQNNGV. The CDR3 length is 17 residues. V shed 9 bases and J shed 1 base, with 22 bases lying between them.